This T cell receptor (beta chain) was sequenced during a study of blood T cell repertoires in COVID-19. Study overall: Acute-phase and convalescent COVID-19 samples originated in the United States, Italy and Spain. Nucleic acid was either cDNA or gDNA, and it came from T cells, B-cell-depleted T cells, or PBMCs.

As handled by the study authors: Amplification of reference gene primers was used by the study to estimate nucleated cell counts. The assay was immunoSEQ multiplex PCR, and TCRdb's table has in-frame clones only and misses some. V, J and clone size are those of that table, while D and trimming were read from the DNA. This table has some 100,000 clones, more than 75% appearing once. Trimming at V came to 1 base and at J to 7 bases, leaving 6 bases not matched to a gene. Germline loops: CDR1 LNHNV, CDR2 YYDKDF (reference sequence). The CDR3 has 15 amino acids. The sequencing sample was made of peripheral blood. The receptor's source is a woman aged 80 or over with active COVID-19. The chain carries TRBV15 and TRBJ2-3; 9 positions agree with TRBD2. CDR3 amino acids: CATSRAGLAAHTQYF. CDR3 sequence (DNA): TGTGCCACCAGCAGAGCGGGACTAGCCGCCCATACGCAGTATTTT.